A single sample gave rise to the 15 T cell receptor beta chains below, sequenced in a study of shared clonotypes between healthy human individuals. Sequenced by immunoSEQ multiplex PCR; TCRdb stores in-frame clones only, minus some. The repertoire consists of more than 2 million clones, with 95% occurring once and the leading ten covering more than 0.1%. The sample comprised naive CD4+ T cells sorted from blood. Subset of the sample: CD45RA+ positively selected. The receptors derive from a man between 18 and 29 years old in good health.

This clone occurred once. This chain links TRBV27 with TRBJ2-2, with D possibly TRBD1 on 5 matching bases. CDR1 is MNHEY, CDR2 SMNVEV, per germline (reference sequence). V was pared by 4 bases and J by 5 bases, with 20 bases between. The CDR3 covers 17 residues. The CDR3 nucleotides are TGTGCCAGCAGTTATCCACCCCCCGCAGGGCTAACCGGGGAGCTGTTTTTT. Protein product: CASSYPPPAGLTGELFF.

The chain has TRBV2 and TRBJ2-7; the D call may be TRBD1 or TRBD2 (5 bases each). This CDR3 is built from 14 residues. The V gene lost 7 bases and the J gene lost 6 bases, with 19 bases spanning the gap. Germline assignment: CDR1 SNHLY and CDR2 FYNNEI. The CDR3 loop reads CASTPYRDGVEQYF. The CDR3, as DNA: TGTGCCAGCACCCCCTACCGGGACGGAGTCGAGCAGTACTTC.

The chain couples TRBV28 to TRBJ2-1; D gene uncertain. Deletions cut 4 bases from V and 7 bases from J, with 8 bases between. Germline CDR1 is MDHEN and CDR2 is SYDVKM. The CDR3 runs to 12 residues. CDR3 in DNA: TGTGCCAGCAGTTCCATCATAAATGAGCAGTTCTTC. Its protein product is CASSSIINEQFF.

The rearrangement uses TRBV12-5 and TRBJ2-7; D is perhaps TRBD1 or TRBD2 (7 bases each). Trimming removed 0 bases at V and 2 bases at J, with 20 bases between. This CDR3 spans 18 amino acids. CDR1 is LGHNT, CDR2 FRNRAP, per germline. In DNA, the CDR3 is TGTGCTAGTGGTTTGGTAAGGGGAGGGGGCAATCCCCCCTACGAGCAGTACTTC. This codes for CASGLVRGGGNPPYEQYF.

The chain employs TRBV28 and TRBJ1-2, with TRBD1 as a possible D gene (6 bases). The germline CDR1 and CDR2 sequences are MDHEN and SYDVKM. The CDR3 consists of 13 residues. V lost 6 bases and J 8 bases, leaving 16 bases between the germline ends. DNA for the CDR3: TGTGCCAGCAGCAGACAGGATCTAGGAGGCTACACCTTC. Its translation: CASSRQDLGGYTF.

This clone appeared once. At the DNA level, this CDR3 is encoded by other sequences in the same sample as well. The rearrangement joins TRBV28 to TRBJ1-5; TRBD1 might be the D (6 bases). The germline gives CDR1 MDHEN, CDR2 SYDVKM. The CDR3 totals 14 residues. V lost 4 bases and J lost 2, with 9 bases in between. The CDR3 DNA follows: TGTGCCAGCAGTTCGGGACAAGGCAATCAGCCCCAGCATTTT. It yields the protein CASSSGQGNQPQHF.

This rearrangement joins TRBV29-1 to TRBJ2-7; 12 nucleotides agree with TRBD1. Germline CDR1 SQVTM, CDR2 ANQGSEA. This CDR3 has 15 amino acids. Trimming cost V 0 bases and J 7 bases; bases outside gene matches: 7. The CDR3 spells CSVEDLGQGADEQYF. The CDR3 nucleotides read TGCAGCGTTGAAGATTTGGGACAGGGGGCGGATGAGCAGTACTTC.

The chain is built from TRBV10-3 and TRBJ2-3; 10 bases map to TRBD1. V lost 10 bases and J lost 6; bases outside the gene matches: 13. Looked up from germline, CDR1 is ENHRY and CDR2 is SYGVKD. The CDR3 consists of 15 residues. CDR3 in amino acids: CATDRTGGGLDTQYF. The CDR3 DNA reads TGTGCCACAGATAGGACAGGGGGTGGTTTGGATACGCAGTATTTT.

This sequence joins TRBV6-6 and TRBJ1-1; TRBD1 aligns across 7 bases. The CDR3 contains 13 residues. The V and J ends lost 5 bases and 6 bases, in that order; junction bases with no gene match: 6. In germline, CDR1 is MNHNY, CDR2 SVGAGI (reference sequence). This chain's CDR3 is CASSETGRAEAFF. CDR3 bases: TGTGCCAGCAGTGAGACAGGGAGAGCTGAAGCTTTCTTT.

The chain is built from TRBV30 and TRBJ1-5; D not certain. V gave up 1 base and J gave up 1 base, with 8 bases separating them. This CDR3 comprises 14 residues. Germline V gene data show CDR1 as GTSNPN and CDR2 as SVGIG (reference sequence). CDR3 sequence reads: CAWSAAASNQPQHF. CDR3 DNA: TGTGCCTGGAGTGCGGCAGCCAGCAATCAGCCCCAGCATTTT.

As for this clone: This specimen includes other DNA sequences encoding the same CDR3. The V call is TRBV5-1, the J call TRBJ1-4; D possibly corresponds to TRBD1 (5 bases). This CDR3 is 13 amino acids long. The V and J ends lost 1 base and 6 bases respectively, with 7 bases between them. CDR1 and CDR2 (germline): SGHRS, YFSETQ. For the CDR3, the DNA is TGCGCCAGCAGCTTGTTGGGGGATGAAAAACTGTTTTTT. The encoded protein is CASSLLGDEKLFF.

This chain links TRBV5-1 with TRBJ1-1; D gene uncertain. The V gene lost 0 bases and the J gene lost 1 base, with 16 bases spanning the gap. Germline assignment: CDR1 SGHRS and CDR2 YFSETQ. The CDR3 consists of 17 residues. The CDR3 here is CASSLGMDPLPNTEAFF. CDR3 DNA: TGCGCCAGCAGCTTGGGAATGGACCCGCTCCCGAACACTGAAGCTTTCTTT.

The CDR3, as DNA: TGTGCCAGCAGGAGACAGGGAGACACTGAAGCTTTCTTT. Translating gives CASRRQGDTEAFF. This chain connects TRBV27 to TRBJ1-1; 7 bases map to TRBD1. CDR1 and CDR2 (germline): MNHEY, SMNVEV (reference sequence). The CDR3 length is 13 residues. Trimming removed 6 bases from V and 3 bases from J; junction bases left unmatched: 4.

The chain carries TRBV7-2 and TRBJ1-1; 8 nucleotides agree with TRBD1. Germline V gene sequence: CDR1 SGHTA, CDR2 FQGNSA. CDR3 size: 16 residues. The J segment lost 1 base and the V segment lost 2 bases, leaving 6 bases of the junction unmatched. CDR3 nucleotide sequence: TGTGCCAGCAGCTTAAGCCGAGGACAGGGGAACACTGAAGCTTTCTTT. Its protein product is CASSLSRGQGNTEAFF.

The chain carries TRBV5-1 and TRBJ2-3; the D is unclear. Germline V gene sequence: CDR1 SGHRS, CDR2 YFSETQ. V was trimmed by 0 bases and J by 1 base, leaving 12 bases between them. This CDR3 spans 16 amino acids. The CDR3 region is CASSLDHSVGTDTQYF. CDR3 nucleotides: TGCGCCAGCAGCTTGGACCACAGTGTGGGCACAGATACGCAGTATTTT. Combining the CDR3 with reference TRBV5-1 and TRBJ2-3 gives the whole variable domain KAGVTQTPRYLIKTRGQQVTLSCSPISGHRSVSWYQQTPGQGLQFLFEYFSETQRNKGNFPGRFSGRQFSNSRSEMNVSTLELGDSALYLCASSLDHSVGTDTQYFGPGTRLTVL.